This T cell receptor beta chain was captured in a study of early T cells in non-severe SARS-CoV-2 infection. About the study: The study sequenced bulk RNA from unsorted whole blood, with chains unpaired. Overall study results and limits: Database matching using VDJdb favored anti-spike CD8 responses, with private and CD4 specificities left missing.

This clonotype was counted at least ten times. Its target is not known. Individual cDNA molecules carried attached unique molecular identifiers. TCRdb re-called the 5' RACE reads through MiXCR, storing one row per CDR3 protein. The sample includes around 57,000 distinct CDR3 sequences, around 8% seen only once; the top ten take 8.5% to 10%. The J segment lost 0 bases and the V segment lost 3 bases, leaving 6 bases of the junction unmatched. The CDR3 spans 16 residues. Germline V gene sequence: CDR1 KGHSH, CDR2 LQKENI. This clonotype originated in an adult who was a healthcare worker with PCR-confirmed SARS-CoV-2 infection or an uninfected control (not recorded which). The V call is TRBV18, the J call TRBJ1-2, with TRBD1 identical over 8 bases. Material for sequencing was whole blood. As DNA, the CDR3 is TGTGCCAGCTCACCTCTCGGGGACAGGACTAACTATGGCTACACCTTC. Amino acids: CASSPLGDRTNYGYTF.